The 17 T cell receptor beta chains below all came from one sample that was sequenced in a study of T cells in Graves' hyperthyroidism and ophthalmopathy. From RNA transcripts, TCR beta CDR3 regions were amplified. First-round RT-PCR of the TCR CDR3 relied on the HTBI primer set. TCRdb independently ran MiXCR on the multiplex PCR reads; one entry per CDR3 protein. Found here are a few hundred thousand distinct CDR3 sequences, roughly 15% of them singletons; the top ten hold roughly 20%. The sequencing sample was made of blood. These receptors were collected from a woman aged 55-69 years with Graves' ophthalmopathy.

This clonotype was recorded a few times. V is TRBV28 and J is TRBJ2-1; TRBD2 might be the D (6 bases). From germline, CDR1 is MDHEN and CDR2 SYDVKM. V lost 8 bases to trimming and J lost 0 bases, with 11 bases between them. This CDR3 comprises 14 residues. In DNA, the CDR3 is TGTGCCAGCGGAGAAGCGGGCTCCTACAATGAGCAGTTCTTC. Translation: CASGEAGSYNEQFF.

This clonotype was seen more than once but under ten times. A much larger clone is a single base away; this may be a read error. CDR3 protein: CASSSYGVNSHEQYF. CDR3 DNA: TGTGCCAGCAGTTCTTACGGGGTAAACTCCCACGAGCAGTACTTC. The gene calls are TRBV28 and TRBJ2-7; D possibly corresponds to TRBD2 (5 bases). The CDR3 is made up of 15 amino acids. Per germline, CDR1 MDHEN and CDR2 SYDVKM. The variable domain in full, completed from reference TRBV28 and TRBJ2-7, reads DVKVTQSSRYLVKRTGEKVFLECVQDMDHENMFWYRQDPGLGLRLIYFSYDVKMKEKGDIPEGYSVSREKKERFSLILESASTNQTSMYLCASSSYGVNSHEQYFGPGTRLTVT.

This clonotype was seen at least ten times. CDR3 amino acids: CASSEAFILAGAADTQYF. CDR3 in DNA: TGTGCCAGCAGTGAAGCTTTTATACTAGCGGGAGCGGCAGATACGCAGTATTTT. The chain couples TRBV2 to TRBJ2-3; 11 bases map to TRBD2. Trimming removed 0 bases from V and 4 bases from J; junction bases left unmatched: 9. The CDR3 is 18 amino acids. Germline V CDR1 and CDR2: SNHLY, FYNNEI.

This clonotype was observed a handful of times. The CDR3 loop is CSARDGPTALMNTEAFF. The CDR3 nucleotides are TGCAGTGCTAGAGATGGCCCAACAGCCCTGATGAACACTGAAGCTTTCTTT. The chain couples TRBV20-1 to TRBJ1-1; no definite D call. The CDR3 runs 17 residues. CDR1 DFQATT and CDR2 SNEGSKA come from the germline V gene (reference sequence). The V end lost 0 bases, the J end lost 0 bases, and 17 bases lay between the germline ends.

This clonotype was picked up many times. The chain couples TRBV12-3 or TRBV12-4 to TRBJ2-3; D unclear. Trimming removed 5 bases from V and 4 bases from J, with 16 bases in between. This CDR3 spans 15 amino acids. The CDR3 reads CASSLWVVDPDTQYF. CDR3 nucleotides: TGTGCCAGCAGTCTGTGGGTTGTGGATCCAGATACGCAGTATTTT.

This clonotype has ten or more counts. The chain carries TRBV18 and TRBJ2-2; TRBD2 matches 7 bases. Germline lookup yields CDR1 KGHSH and CDR2 LQKENI. Trimming took 6 bases from V and 6 from J; bases not matched to a gene: 13. The CDR3 has 16 amino acids. The CDR3, as DNA: TGTGCCAGCTCGGGGCAGGCTAGCGGAAATTCCGGGGAGCTGTTTTTT. This codes for CASSGQASGNSGELFF. The full variable domain, its missing parts supplied by reference TRBV18 and TRBJ2-2, is NAGVMQNPRHLVRRRGQEARLRCSPMKGHSHVYWYRQLPEEGLKFMVYLQKENIIDESGMPKERFSAEFPKEGPSILRIQQVVRGDSAAYFCASSGQASGNSGELFFGEGSRLTVL.

The V gene is TRBV6-1, the J gene TRBJ2-5; maybe TRBD2 (6 bases). Trimming left V 1 base short and J 0 bases short, with 9 bases between. The germline V gene has CDR1 MNHNS and CDR2 SASEGT. CDR3 length: 15 amino acids. The CDR3 nucleotides read TGTGCCAGCAGTGAAGGCGGGGAGTACCAAGAGACCCAGTACTTC. It codes for CASSEGGEYQETQYF.

This clonotype was picked up a small number of times. The rearrangement joins TRBV5-1 to TRBJ2-2; 10 positions match TRBD1. Germline CDR1 reads SGHRS; CDR2 reads YFSETQ. V lost 4 bases and J lost 4; bases outside the gene matches: 4. This CDR3 contains 15 residues. The CDR3 DNA follows: TGCGCCAGCAGCAGAGGGACAGGGGTCACCGGGGAGCTGTTTTTT. It is translated as CASSRGTGVTGELFF.

There are a few counts of this clonotype. The chain couples TRBV10-1 to TRBJ2-1; 11 nucleotides line up with TRBD2. Germline assignment: CDR1 WNHNN and CDR2 SYGVQD (reference sequence). The CDR3 extends over 14 amino acids. V was clipped by 6 bases and J by 12 bases; unmatched bases: 10. The CDR3 DNA is TGCGCCAGCAGCTCCCCGGGACTAGCGGTTGGGCAGTTCTTC. This translates into CASSSPGLAVGQFF.

There are many counts of this clonotype. The gene calls are TRBV20-1 and TRBJ1-2; 11 nucleotides align to TRBD1. The CDR3 extends over 14 amino acids. V shed 1 base and J 2 bases; nucleotides not matched to a gene: 0. CDR1 is DFQATT, CDR2 SNEGSKA, per germline (reference sequence). CDR3 nucleotides: TGCAGTGCTAGAGGGACAGGGGGCAACTATGGCTACACCTTC. Translated, it gives CSARGTGGNYGYTF.

Regarding this clonotype: A much larger clone is a single base away; this may be a read error. V usage is TRBV11-2 and J usage is TRBJ2-1; weak D call: TRBD2 (5 bases). CDR1 is SGHAT, CDR2 FQNNGV, per germline. There are 16 residues in the CDR3. The CDR3: CASSFRMDSSLDEQLF. The DNA for the CDR3 is TGTGCCAGCAGCTTCAGGATGGACTCATCCCTAGATGAGCAGCTCTTC.

This clonotype was picked up many times. The chain is built from TRBV12-3 or TRBV12-4 and TRBJ2-7, with a possible D match to TRBD1 (6 bases). The CDR3 extends over 14 amino acids. Trimming left V 7 bases short and J 3 bases short, with 16 bases between. The chain's CDR3 is CASTTGTFHYEQYF. The DNA for the CDR3 is TGTGCCAGCACCACGGGGACATTCCACTACGAGCAGTACTTC.

This clonotype was found many times. J is TRBJ2-7 and V is TRBV27; no reliable D call. Trimming left V 3 bases short and J 3 bases short, with 15 bases between. In germline, CDR1 is MNHEY, CDR2 SMNVEV (reference sequence). This CDR3 is 15 amino acids long. The CDR3 DNA is TGTGCCAGCAGTTTGGAAGCGCCCGGCGGCTACGAGCAGTACTTC. Residues: CASSLEAPGGYEQYF.

This clonotype came up many times. The chain uses TRBV12-3 or TRBV12-4 and TRBJ2-1, with D unresolved. The CDR3 length is 13 residues. V shed 4 bases and J shed 5 bases, with 9 bases lying between them. The CDR3 sequence is CASSSTENNEQFF. DNA of the CDR3: TGTGCCAGCAGTTCTACTGAAAACAATGAGCAGTTCTTC.

This clonotype occurred many times. V is TRBV5-1 and J is TRBJ1-6, with a tentative D call TRBD1 (5 bases). There are 15 residues in the CDR3. V lost 0 bases and J 9 bases, leaving 13 bases between the germline ends. Germline values: CDR1 SGHRS, CDR2 YFSETQ. The chain's CDR3 is CASSLDAGLSSPLHF. CDR3 nucleotides: TGCGCCAGCAGCTTGGATGCAGGGCTGTCTTCACCCCTCCACTTT.

This clonotype was picked up many times. The chain carries TRBV5-1 and TRBJ2-1; 12 nucleotides match TRBD2. Germline V gene lookup returns CDR1 SGHRS and CDR2 YFSETQ. Trimming cost V 0 bases and J 6 bases; bases outside gene matches: 4. This CDR3 contains 16 residues. The CDR3 reads CASSLATSGSANEQFF. Here the CDR3 DNA reads TGCGCCAGCAGCTTGGCGACTAGCGGGAGTGCCAATGAGCAGTTCTTC.

The rearrangement joins TRBV6-1 to TRBJ2-7, with D perhaps TRBD2 (5 bases). The germline V and J ends were trimmed by 7 bases and 0 bases, with 13 bases remaining between them. Per the germline V gene, CDR1 is MNHNS and CDR2 is SASEGT. CDR3 size: 14 residues. The CDR3 spells CASTGDGVSYEQYF. The CDR3 DNA reads as TGTGCCAGCACGGGTGACGGGGTCTCCTACGAGCAGTACTTC.